This T cell receptor (beta chain) was captured in a study of T cell changes during pregnancy in multiple sclerosis. The table lists this clone with a count of one. Sequencing was performed with immunoSEQ multiplex PCR; in TCRdb, only in-frame clones are kept and a portion is missing. The sample has roughly 70,000 clones; about nine tenths are singletons. Losses at the gene ends were 5 bases for V and 4 bases for J; bases not matched to a gene: 8. Germline V gene sequence: CDR1 SEHNR, CDR2 FQNEAQ (reference sequence). The CDR3 extends over 15 amino acids. Sequenced material: peripheral blood, taken in the third trimester of pregnancy. This sequence joins TRBV7-9 and TRBJ2-3; the match to TRBD2 covers 8 bases. The origin of this receptor is a female donor with multiple sclerosis, enrolled in a pregnancy study. The CDR3 loop reads CASSLSGSNADTQYF. CDR3 DNA: TGTGCCAGCAGCCTGAGCGGGAGTAATGCAGATACGCAGTATTTT.